The T cell receptor beta chain described here comes from a study of cytomegalovirus exposure and HLA in healthy donors. Study findings and constraints: Generally TCR sequences proved uncommon, though certain public TCRs appeared in numerous donors.

Assay used: immunoSEQ multiplex PCR; TCRdb lists only in-frame clones, some missing. Of about 140,000 clones listed, roughly four fifths were seen once; the top ten hold roughly 30%. The CDR3 is 14 residues long. Trimming removed 7 bases from V and 0 bases from J; junction bases left unmatched: 4. Germline V gene data show CDR1 as SGHRS and CDR2 as YFSETQ. The sample holds one count of this clone. Its antigen remains unidentified. Sequenced: PBMCs. This sequence joins TRBV5-1 and TRBJ2-7, with TRBD2 matching 10 bases. The origin of this receptor is a young man in good health and CMV-seropositive. CDR3 loop: CASQVAGGSYEQYF. In DNA, the CDR3 is TGCGCCAGCCAAGTAGCGGGAGGCTCCTACGAGCAGTACTTC.